This T cell receptor beta chain was sequenced for a study of T cells in Graves' hyperthyroidism and ophthalmopathy. General study points: Blood held most thyroid clonotypes expanded above 0.001 frequency. Onset of ophthalmopathy came a median roughly 6.9 months after the model predicted it.

As concerns this clonotype: Its target is unknown.

Trimming at V came to 11 bases and at J to 6 bases, leaving 9 bases not matched to a gene. Germline values: CDR1 SNHLY, CDR2 FYNNEI. The CDR3 sequence is 13 residues long. RNA transcripts yielded amplified TCR beta CDR3 regions. The HTBI primer set served for first-round RT-PCR of the TCR CDR3. Via MiXCR, TCRdb re-called the multiplex PCR reads, giving one row per CDR3 protein. This table has 490,000 or so distinct CDR3 sequences, around 43% appearing once. The rearrangement links TRBV2 to TRBJ2-2; TRBD1 aligns across 7 bases. The sequencing sample was made of peripheral blood or thyroid tissue (not recorded which). The TCR was taken from an adult woman with Graves' disease, either hyperthyroidism or ophthalmopathy (not recorded which). CDR3 bases: TGTGCCTGTCGACAGGGAGCGGCCGGGGAGCTGTTTTTT. Its translation: CACRQGAAGELFF. Full variable domain (remainder filled in from reference TRBV2 and TRBJ2-2): EPEVTQTPSHQVTQMGQEVILRCVPISNHLYFYWYRQILGQKVEFLVSFYNNEISEKSEIFDDQFSVERPDGSNFTLKIRSTKLEDSAMYFCACRQGAAGELFFGEGSRLTVL.